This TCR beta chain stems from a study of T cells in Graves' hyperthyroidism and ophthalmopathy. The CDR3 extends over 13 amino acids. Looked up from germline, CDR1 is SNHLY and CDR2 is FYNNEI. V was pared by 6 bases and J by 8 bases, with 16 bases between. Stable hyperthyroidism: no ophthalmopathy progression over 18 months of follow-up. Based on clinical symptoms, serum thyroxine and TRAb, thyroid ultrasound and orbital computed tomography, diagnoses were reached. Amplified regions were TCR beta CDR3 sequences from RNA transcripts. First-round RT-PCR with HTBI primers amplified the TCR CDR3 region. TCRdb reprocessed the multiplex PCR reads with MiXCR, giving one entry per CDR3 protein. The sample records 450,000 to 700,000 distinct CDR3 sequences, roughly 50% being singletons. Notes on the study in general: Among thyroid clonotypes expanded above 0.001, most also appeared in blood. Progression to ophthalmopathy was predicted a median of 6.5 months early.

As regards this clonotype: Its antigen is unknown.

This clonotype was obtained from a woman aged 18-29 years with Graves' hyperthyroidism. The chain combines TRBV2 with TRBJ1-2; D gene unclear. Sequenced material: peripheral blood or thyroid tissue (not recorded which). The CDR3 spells CASSPYQSGGYTF. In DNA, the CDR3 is TGTGCCAGCAGCCCCTACCAGTCGGGGGGCTACACCTTC.